A selection of T cell receptor beta chains follows, all from one sample in a study of CXCR3-negative and CXCR3-positive naive CD8 T cells. TCRdb reprocessed the 5' RACE reads and keeps a single row for each CDR3 protein, giving no DNA. The listing contains 84,000 or so distinct CDR3 sequences. Material for sequencing was naive CXCR3+ CD8+ T cells from blood. The receptors derive from a human donor in good health. Some clones in this sample may be carry-over from other donors' samples. Both conserved end residues are part of each CDR3. Fields, in order: CDR3 protein, V gene, J gene.

CDR3aa: CASSHLWTGGYEQYF
v_gene: TRBV11-2
j_gene: TRBJ2-7

CDR3aa: CASALGGGTYEQYF
v_gene: TRBV27
j_gene: TRBJ2-7

CDR3aa: CASSLEQGGENEQFF
v_gene: TRBV12-3/TRBV12-4
j_gene: TRBJ2-1

CDR3aa: CASSFYRDRGHEQYF
v_gene: TRBV28
j_gene: TRBJ2-7

CDR3aa: CASSYSGTEDHSPLHF
v_gene: TRBV6-5
j_gene: TRBJ1-6

CDR3aa: CASSFHLGQSDTQYF
v_gene: TRBV27
j_gene: TRBJ2-3

CDR3aa: CASSIGNIHYF
v_gene: TRBV19
j_gene: TRBJ2-4

CDR3aa: CASSLEDYRYNEQFF
v_gene: TRBV28
j_gene: TRBJ2-1

CDR3aa: CASSVIGGGANVLTF
v_gene: TRBV9
j_gene: TRBJ2-6

CDR3aa: CASSQVADTQYF
v_gene: TRBV3-1
j_gene: TRBJ2-3

CDR3aa: CSATTLAGGYEQFF
v_gene: TRBV20-1
j_gene: TRBJ2-1

CDR3aa: CASRIIGGAPDNSPLHF
v_gene: TRBV27
j_gene: TRBJ1-6

CDR3aa: CASSGDVSYNEQFF
v_gene: TRBV6-2/TRBV6-3
j_gene: TRBJ2-1

CDR3aa: CASSTLAGNNEQFF
v_gene: TRBV5-5
j_gene: TRBJ2-1

CDR3aa: CSVEEGGALNEQFF
v_gene: TRBV29-1
j_gene: TRBJ2-1

CDR3aa: CASSQDRTGNQPQHF
v_gene: TRBV4-1
j_gene: TRBJ1-5

CDR3aa: CASSPGTGGPYNEQFF
v_gene: TRBV19
j_gene: TRBJ2-1

CDR3aa: CASSSAGTVTDTQYF
v_gene: TRBV7-7
j_gene: TRBJ2-3

CDR3aa: CASRRTGVNQPQHF
v_gene: TRBV28
j_gene: TRBJ1-5